The clone carrying this TCR beta chain was picked up a small number of times. Its target is not known. The sample is drawn from a study of blood T cells in healthy people across ages. Across the study: About one barcoded beta molecule was captured per two T cells (by template switching).

Donors were healthy Caucasian individuals from Russia aged roughly 6 to 90. Every donor provided 7.5 to 10 milliliters of peripheral blood. Trimming at V came to 0 bases and at J to 0 bases, leaving 12 bases not matched to a gene. The CDR3 covers 20 residues. Germline CDR1 and CDR2: LGHNA and YSLEER. Findings and caveats of the study: There were more naive CD4+ cells and higher diversity in long-lived donors than in aged donors.

Alongside a J-beta primer mix, a sample-barcoded 5' primer served in a second PCR lasting about 6 to 11 cycles. One entry per CDR3 protein, called by TCRdb with MiXCR from the 5' RACE reads. Among hundreds of thousands of distinct CDR3 sequences listed, 46% were seen once. Material: blood. This receptor was obtained from an elderly man in good health. The chain uses TRBV4-3 and TRBJ2-4, with 9 bases fitting TRBD2. CDR3 DNA: TGCGCCAGCAGCCAAGACCTCCTTAGCGGGAGAGGGGGAGCCAAAAACATTCAGTACTTC. This sequence encodes CASSQDLLSGRGGAKNIQYF.